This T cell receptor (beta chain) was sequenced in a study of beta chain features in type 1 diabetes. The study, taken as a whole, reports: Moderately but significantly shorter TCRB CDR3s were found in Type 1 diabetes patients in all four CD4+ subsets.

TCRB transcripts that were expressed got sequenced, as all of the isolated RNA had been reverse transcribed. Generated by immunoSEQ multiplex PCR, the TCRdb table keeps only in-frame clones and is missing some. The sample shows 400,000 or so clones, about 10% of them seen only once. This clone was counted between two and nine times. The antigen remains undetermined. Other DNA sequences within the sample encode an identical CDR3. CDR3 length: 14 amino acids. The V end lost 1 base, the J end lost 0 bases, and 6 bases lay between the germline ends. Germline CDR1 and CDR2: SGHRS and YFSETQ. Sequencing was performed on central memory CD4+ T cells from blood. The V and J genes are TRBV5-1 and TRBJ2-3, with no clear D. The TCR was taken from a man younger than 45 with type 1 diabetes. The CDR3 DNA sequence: TGCGCCAGCAGCTTGCGTGTTAGCACAGATACGCAGTATTTT. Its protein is CASSLRVSTDTQYF.